The source of this TCR beta chain is a study of blood T cell repertoires in COVID-19. Study in general: COVID-19 samples, acute and convalescent, were from the United States, Italy and Spain. The cDNA or gDNA used as material had been derived from T cells, B-cell-depleted T cells, or PBMCs.

Study processing details: Estimation of nucleated cell counts relied on the amplification of reference gene primers. Libraries were prepared by immunoSEQ multiplex PCR; TCRdb keeps only in-frame clonotypes and omits some of them. D and trimming come from the DNA, and the V and J calls and clone size come from that table. Of about 190,000 clones in the sample, roughly 89% were seen once. Germline-derived CDR1 and CDR2 are MNHNS and SASEGT. V was clipped by 2 bases and J by 0 bases; unmatched bases: 5. The CDR3 totals 17 residues. J is TRBJ1-4 and V is TRBV6-1; 8 bases map to TRBD1. The sample taken for sequencing was peripheral blood. The TCR was taken from a man aged 50-60 years with acute or convalescent COVID-19. The DNA for the CDR3 is TGTGCCAGCAGTGAAAGGACAGGGTCCGCAACTAATGAAAAACTGTTTTTT. Residues: CASSERTGSATNEKLFF.